Presented here are 19 T cell receptor beta chains from one specimen sequenced in a study of CD8 T cells in ankylosing spondylitis (TCRdb year 2017). The paper as a whole reports these results and caveats: A TCR beta motif made up of several highly homologous amino acid variants appeared to be characteristic of blood from ankylosing spondylitis patients.

The method was 5' RACE. Sequencing instrument: Illumina HiSeq 2500. TCRdb reran the public reads through fastp at Q25 and MiXCR, keeping productive beta chains. Each entry merges the rows of one CDR3 protein and shows their most common DNA and genes. The sample yields around 490,000 distinct CDR3 sequences; roughly 5% were counted once. Around 3.5% of the sample belongs to the ten largest clones. Their specific antigens are unknown. Material for sequencing was blood, either unsorted or a sorted T cell fraction (not recorded which). The source of these receptors is a male donor with ankylosing spondylitis.

A few counts support this clonotype. The CDR3 coding sequence is TGCGCCAGCAGCTTGGGGACCTGGGCCCCCAATGAGCAGTTCTTC. This encodes CASSLGTWAPNEQFF. The rearrangement uses TRBV5-1 and TRBJ2-1; D remains unclear. Trimming removed 0 bases from V and 6 bases from J, with 13 bases in between. This CDR3 region has 15 residues. Germline V lookup: CDR1 SGHRS, CDR2 YFSETQ. The variable domain in full, with the rest retrieved from reference TRBV5-1 and TRBJ2-1, is KAGVTQTPRYLIKTRGQQVTLSCSPISGHRSVSWYQQTPGQGLQFLFEYFSETQRNKGNFPGRFSGRQFSNSRSEMNVSTLELGDSALYLCASSLGTWAPNEQFFGPGTRLTVL.

This clonotype was recorded a few times. The CDR3 loop reads CASSIRQASNEKLFF. The CDR3 coding sequence is TGTGCCAGCAGTATTCGACAGGCATCTAATGAAAAACTGTTTTTT. This chain connects TRBV6-5 to TRBJ1-4; tentatively, D is TRBD1 (6 bases). Germline-derived CDR1 and CDR2 are MNHEY and SVGAGI. The CDR3 contains 15 residues. V was cut by 5 bases and J by 3 bases, with 13 bases left in between.

This clonotype was found a few times. The chain has TRBV3-1 and TRBJ1-1; no firm D call. Germline loops: CDR1 LGHDT, CDR2 YNNKEL (reference sequence). Trimming stripped 4 bases from V and 3 bases from J, with 9 bases between. CDR3 length: 13 residues. The CDR3 here is CASSRNEDTEAFF. In DNA form, the CDR3 reads TGTGCCAGCAGCCGAAACGAGGACACTGAAGCTTTCTTT.

This clonotype has a count of ten or more. The chain joins TRBV5-1 to TRBJ1-1; D not resolved. CDR1 is SGHRS, CDR2 YFSETQ, per germline. The ends were cut back, 4 bases at V and 4 bases at J, with 11 bases in the middle. The length of the CDR3 is 13 residues. In nucleotides, the CDR3 is TGCGCCAGCAGCCTAATCGGGGTCACTGAAGCTTTCTTT. It encodes CASSLIGVTEAFF.

This rearrangement joins TRBV7-6 to TRBJ2-3, with TRBD1 matching 11 bases. The V and J ends lost 4 bases and 0 bases, in that order; junction bases with no gene match: 3. Germline loops: CDR1 SGHVS, CDR2 FNYEAQ. The CDR3 extends over 16 amino acids. CDR3 coding DNA: TGTGCCAGCAGCTCGGACAGGGGGCTGAGCACAGATACGCAGTATTTT. It encodes CASSSDRGLSTDTQYF.

The rearrangement uses TRBV7-9 and TRBJ1-4; 7 bases line up with TRBD1. From germline, CDR1 is SEHNR and CDR2 FQNEAQ (reference sequence). V was pared by 6 bases and J by 13 bases, with 8 bases of the junction left unmatched. The CDR3 contains 12 residues. The CDR3 sequence is CASSLGTEGLFF. The CDR3 DNA sequence: TGTGCCAGCAGTTTGGGGACAGAAGGACTGTTTTTT.

This clonotype was observed many times. The genes are TRBV4-3 and TRBJ2-7; tentatively, D is TRBD1 (6 bases). CDR3 length: 15 residues. Germline V gene sequence: CDR1 LGHNA, CDR2 YSLEER. Trimming took 3 bases from V and 6 from J, leaving 18 bases between them. Written as DNA, the CDR3 is TGCGCCAGCAGCCATGCTATTCAGGGGAAGGGCGAGCAGTACTTC. It encodes CASSHAIQGKGEQYF.

The table lists this clonotype with many counts. The chain uses TRBV7-8 and TRBJ2-3; D perhaps matches TRBD2 (5 bases). CDR1 and CDR2 from the germline V gene are SGHVS and FQNEAQ. V was pared by 6 bases and J by 0 bases, with 16 bases between. The CDR3 totals 16 residues. The CDR3 is CASRSRRVSSTDTQYF. CDR3 nucleotide sequence: TGTGCCAGCAGATCCCGGCGGGTTTCTAGCACAGATACGCAGTATTTT. Complete variable domain (other parts from reference TRBV7-8 and TRBJ2-3): GAGVSQSPRYKVAKRGQDVALRCDPISGHVSLFWYQQALGQGPEFLTYFQNEAQLDKSGLPSDRFFAERPEGSVSTLKIQRTQQEDSAVYLCASRSRRVSSTDTQYFGPGTRLTVL.

The rearrangement uses TRBV28 and TRBJ2-5; 11 bases align to TRBD2. Germline CDR1 MDHEN, CDR2 SYDVKM. J was trimmed by 9 bases and V by 8 bases; bases with no gene match: 14. This CDR3 contains 15 residues. Here the CDR3 reads CASGFLAGGLGAQYF. As DNA, the CDR3 is TGTGCCAGCGGCTTCCTAGCGGGGGGCCTCGGGGCCCAGTACTTC.

There are many counts of this clonotype. CDR3 bases: TGCGCCAGCAGCCAAGAGGTTATTAGGGCTTCTGAGGAAAAACTGTTTTTT. Protein sequence: CASSQEVIRASEEKLFF. The gene calls are TRBV4-3 and TRBJ1-4; D call uncertain. The CDR3 is made up of 17 amino acids. Germline CDR1 and CDR2: LGHNA and YSLEER. V shed 0 bases and J shed 8 bases, with 19 bases lying between them.

This clonotype turned up a few times. The J gene is TRBJ2-1, the V gene TRBV9; 8 bases are a match to TRBD1. The CDR3 totals 15 residues. The V segment lost 3 bases and the J segment 6 bases; nucleotides outside the gene matches: 8. Germline loops: CDR1 SGDLS, CDR2 YYNGEE. CDR3 loop: CASSAETGVGNEQFF. Written as DNA, the CDR3 is TGTGCCAGCAGCGCGGAGACAGGGGTTGGCAATGAGCAGTTCTTC.

This clonotype was detected many times. The chain carries TRBV20-1 and TRBJ1-1; 8 bases agree with TRBD1. Germline assignment: CDR1 DFQATT and CDR2 SNEGSKA (reference sequence). Trimming cost V 2 bases and J 1 base; bases outside gene matches: 3. This CDR3 region has 14 residues. The CDR3 spells CSARRQGRNTEAFF. The CDR3 region has the DNA TGCAGTGCTAGACGACAGGGGAGGAACACTGAAGCTTTCTTT.

This clonotype was counted ten times or more. The chain's CDR3 is CASSELRDKYSPLHF. CDR3 in DNA: TGTGCCAGCAGTGAATTAAGGGACAAATATTCACCCCTCCACTTT. The rearrangement joins TRBV25-1 to TRBJ1-6; maybe TRBD1 (6 bases). CDR1 and CDR2 from the germline V gene are MGHDK and SYGVNS. The V end was cut by 1 base, the J end by 8 bases, with 12 bases between. This CDR3 region has 15 residues.

This clonotype was recorded many times. The chain combines TRBV5-1 with TRBJ1-6; D not certain. Trimming cost V 0 bases and J 8 bases, with 12 bases left between them. CDR1 is SGHRS and CDR2 is YFSETQ in the germline V gene. The CDR3 contains 15 residues. CDR3 in amino acids: CASSLEWEDYSPLHF. The CDR3 nucleotides read TGCGCCAGCAGCTTGGAGTGGGAGGATTATTCACCCCTCCACTTT.

This clonotype appeared many times. This chain joins TRBV20-1 and TRBJ2-2; D remains unclear. The CDR3 is 12 amino acids. CDR1 and CDR2 from the germline V gene are DFQATT and SNEGSKA (reference sequence). Trimming pared 2 bases from V and 8 bases from J, leaving 9 bases between. CDR3 region: CSARPAWGELFF. CDR3 in DNA: TGCAGTGCTAGACCTGCTTGGGGGGAGCTGTTTTTT.

This clonotype was picked up many times. The V and J genes are TRBV11-2 and TRBJ1-5, with unresolved D. Germline V gene sequence: CDR1 SGHAT, CDR2 FQNNGV. Trimming removed 5 bases from V and 6 bases from J, with 11 bases in between. The CDR3 consists of 13 residues. This CDR3 reads CASSVKSGQPQHF. The CDR3 DNA reads TGTGCCAGCAGCGTCAAATCGGGTCAGCCCCAGCATTTT.

This clonotype has at least ten counts. This chain connects TRBV7-9 to TRBJ1-1; 7 bases fit TRBD1. The J segment lost 1 base and the V segment lost 4 bases, leaving 3 bases of the junction unmatched. Per germline, CDR1 SEHNR and CDR2 FQNEAQ (reference sequence). The CDR3 covers 14 residues. CDR3 in amino acids: CASSSGTENTEAFF. The CDR3 nucleotides read TGTGCCAGCAGCTCCGGGACAGAGAACACTGAAGCTTTCTTT.

This clonotype was detected many times. This chain uses TRBV6-5 with TRBJ1-1; the D gene is possibly TRBD1 (6 bases). Germline V CDR1 and CDR2: MNHEY, SVGAGI. This CDR3 region has 14 residues. Trimming took off 0 bases at V and 10 bases at J, with 15 bases between the two ends. Written as DNA, the CDR3 is TGTGCCAGCAGTTACTCGGAGGGGGGCCGTGGAGCTTTCTTT. Translating gives CASSYSEGGRGAFF.

This clonotype was counted many times. This chain joins TRBV5-1 and TRBJ2-7, with D uncertain. Trimming cost V 2 bases and J 2 bases, with 14 bases left between them. This CDR3 is built from 15 residues. The germline CDR1 and CDR2 sequences are SGHRS and YFSETQ. CDR3 bases: TGCGCCAGCAGCTTTTTTCTAGACCCTACCTACGAGCAGTACTTC. Encoded protein: CASSFFLDPTYEQYF.